These 25 T cell receptor beta chains originate from one sample sequenced in a study of control samples from healthy donors and cancer patients. Measured with immunoSEQ multiplex PCR; TCRdb has only the in-frame clones, and not every one. The sample carries under 150,000 clones, more than 85% recorded once. The sequenced material came from PBMCs. These receptors were taken from a man in his fifties or sixties with head and neck cancer.

The V call is TRBV3-1 (or the pseudogene TRBV3-2), the J call TRBJ1-2; D call uncertain. From germline, CDR1 is LGHDT and CDR2 YNNKEL (reference sequence). The V end was cut by 2 bases, the J end by 8 bases, with 12 bases between. The CDR3 loop spans 13 amino acids. CDR3 coding DNA: TGTGCCAGCAGCCAAAGTAGGATAAGCGGCTACACCTTC. This encodes CASSQSRISGYTF.

This chain uses TRBV24-1 with TRBJ1-5; 9 bases map to TRBD1. This CDR3 contains 16 residues. Germline values: CDR1 KGHDR, CDR2 SFDVKD. V gave up 3 bases and J gave up 6 bases; unmatched junction bases: 8. Here the CDR3 DNA reads TGTGCCACCAGTGATAATAACAGGGGGCAGGGTCAGCCCCAGCATTTT. Its translation: CATSDNNRGQGQPQHF.

The chain joins TRBV6-5 to TRBJ2-2; TRBD2 might be the D (5 bases). Germline V gene data show CDR1 as MNHEY and CDR2 as SVGAGI. Between the trimmed V and J ends, which lost 11 bases and 6 bases, there was a span of 7 bases. The CDR3 has 10 amino acids. As DNA, the CDR3 is TGTGCCGTCGGGGCCGGGGAGCTGTTTTTT. Amino acids: CAVGAGELFF.

V usage is TRBV18 and J usage is TRBJ2-7; D call uncertain. The CDR3 consists of 11 residues. Trimming pared 3 bases from V and 2 bases from J, leaving 2 bases between. Looked up from germline, CDR1 is KGHSH and CDR2 is LQKENI. The CDR3 reads CASSPAYEQYF. CDR3 in DNA: TGTGCCAGCTCACCCGCCTACGAGCAGTACTTC.

This sequence joins TRBV18 and TRBJ2-7; D not resolved. Trimming shortened V by 2 bases and J by 4 bases, and 15 bases separated the two germline ends. This CDR3 has 15 amino acids. Per the germline V gene, CDR1 is KGHSH and CDR2 is LQKENI. The CDR3 loop is CASSPGIKGPYEQYF. The CDR3 region has the DNA TGTGCCAGCTCACCAGGGATAAAGGGCCCTTACGAGCAGTACTTC.

The chain couples TRBV5-1 to TRBJ1-2; maybe TRBD1 (5 bases). The CDR3 has 13 amino acids. Per germline, CDR1 SGHRS and CDR2 YFSETQ. V lost 6 bases and J 6 bases, leaving 15 bases between the germline ends. The CDR3 here is CASNSGPQNGYTF. Written as DNA, the CDR3 is TGCGCCAGCAACTCGGGACCTCAAAATGGCTACACCTTC.

The rearrangement uses TRBV5-1 and TRBJ2-3, with TRBD2 as a possible D gene (7 bases). Trimming cost V 3 bases and J 3 bases, with 23 bases left between them. Germline V lookup: CDR1 SGHRS, CDR2 YFSETQ. The CDR3 covers 18 residues. The CDR3 DNA reads as TGCGCCAGCAGCTGGACACTGGGGGGGGCCGGGAGGACAGATACGCAGTATTTT. This translates into CASSWTLGGAGRTDTQYF.

The rearrangement joins TRBV6-1 to TRBJ1-3; D is ambiguous. Trimming removed 3 bases at V and 2 bases at J, with 11 bases between. Per germline, CDR1 MNHNS and CDR2 SASEGT. This CDR3 is built from 15 residues. The CDR3 protein is CASSDSLVPGNTIYF. The CDR3 DNA is TGTGCCAGCAGTGATTCTTTGGTGCCTGGAAACACCATATATTTT.

The chain joins TRBV3-1 (or the pseudogene TRBV3-2) to TRBJ1-2; no reliable D call. The CDR3 has 11 amino acids. Germline CDR1 is LGHDT and CDR2 is YNNKEL (reference sequence). Trimming stripped 2 bases from V and 4 bases from J, with 2 bases between. CDR3 protein: CASSQLYGYTF. The DNA for the CDR3 is TGTGCCAGCAGCCAACTCTATGGCTACACCTTC.

The CDR3 spells CASDERGGNYGYTF. In DNA form, the CDR3 reads TGTGCCAGCGACGAACGGGGGGGGAACTATGGCTACACCTTC. V is TRBV6-5 and J is TRBJ1-2; D may be TRBD1 (5 bases). CDR1 and CDR2 from the germline V gene are MNHEY and SVGAGI. Deletions cut 8 bases from V and 2 bases from J, with 15 bases between. The CDR3 extends over 14 amino acids.

This clone was detected once. The V gene is TRBV21-1, the J gene TRBJ1-1; the table names TRBD1, a call not compared with the DNA. TRBV21-1 is listed as a pseudogene. CDR3 length: 17 residues. For the CDR3, the DNA is TGTGCCAGCAGCAAATGTCCCCCAGGACAGGCGGACACTGAAGCTTTCTTT. This encodes CASSKCPPGQADTEAFF.

This clone was counted a single time. The genes are TRBV27 and TRBJ2-3, with D unclear. The CDR3 consists of 18 residues. Trimming stripped 4 bases from V and 1 base from J, with 21 bases between. Germline V gives CDR1 MNHEY, CDR2 SMNVEV (reference sequence). CDR3 amino acids: CASSSAPPHPWGTDTQYF. In DNA form, the CDR3 reads TGTGCCAGCAGTTCAGCCCCCCCGCACCCTTGGGGCACAGATACGCAGTATTTT.

The chain couples TRBV5-5 to TRBJ2-7; a weak D match, TRBD1 (6 bases). Trimming stripped 5 bases from V and 8 bases from J, with 20 bases between. The CDR3 contains 14 residues. Germline CDR1 is SGHKS and CDR2 is YYEKEE (reference sequence). The CDR3 DNA is TGTGCCAGCAGACCACGGCTAGGGGGAGAACAGCAGTACTTC. It translates to CASRPRLGGEQQYF.

This chain uses TRBV5-1 with TRBJ1-6, with D possibly being TRBD1 (6 bases). The CDR3 has 14 amino acids. Germline V gene sequence: CDR1 SGHRS, CDR2 YFSETQ. V dropped 0 bases and J dropped 7 bases, with 8 bases sitting between them. The CDR3 DNA reads TGCGCCAGCAGCTTGGAGGACAGAAATTCACCCCTCCACTTT. Translation: CASSLEDRNSPLHF. The complete variable domain, with remaining parts taken from reference TRBV5-1 and TRBJ1-6, reads KAGVTQTPRYLIKTRGQQVTLSCSPISGHRSVSWYQQTPGQGLQFLFEYFSETQRNKGNFPGRFSGRQFSNSRSEMNVSTLELGDSALYLCASSLEDRNSPLHFGNGTRLTVT.

The V and J genes are TRBV5-3 and TRBJ1-1, with 7 bases matching TRBD1. TRBV5-3 is assigned to the ORF class and has an uncertain function. The V and J ends lost 2 bases and 4 bases, in that order; junction bases with no gene match: 5. This CDR3 contains 14 residues. The CDR3 protein is CARSFQGGCTEAFF. CDR3 bases: TGTGCCAGAAGCTTTCAGGGGGGATGCACTGAAGCTTTCTTT.

This clone has only a few counts. The gene calls are TRBV5-4 and TRBJ2-2; no firm D call. Between the trimmed V and J ends, which lost 3 bases and 0 bases, there was a span of 15 bases. Germline CDR1 and CDR2: SGHNT and YYREEE (reference sequence). CDR3 length: 17 residues. The chain's CDR3 is CASSSESSRANTGELFF. DNA for the CDR3: TGTGCCAGCAGCTCCGAGAGTAGTCGGGCGAACACCGGGGAGCTGTTTTTT. Full variable domain (rest looked up from reference TRBV5-4 and TRBJ2-2): ETGVTQSPTHLIKTRGQQVTLRCSSQSGHNTVSWYQQALGQGPQFIFQYYREEENGRGNFPPRFSGLQFPNYSSELNVNALELDDSALYLCASSSESSRANTGELFFGEGSRLTVL.

This rearrangement joins TRBV12-3 or TRBV12-4 to TRBJ2-5, with D tentatively TRBD1 (5 bases). This CDR3 region has 13 residues. Trimming left V 6 bases short and J 5 bases short, with 13 bases between. The CDR3 region is CASRKQARETQYF. The CDR3 region has the DNA TGTGCCAGCAGGAAACAGGCACGGGAGACCCAGTACTTC.

This sequence joins TRBV12-3 or TRBV12-4 and TRBJ2-7; TRBD1 might be the D (5 bases). V was shortened by 7 bases and J by 4 bases, with 11 bases between the two germline ends. This CDR3 region has 12 residues. The CDR3 nucleotides are TGTGCCAGCACCCAATCAGGGTACGAGCAGTACTTC. This encodes CASTQSGYEQYF.

This sequence joins TRBV7-7 and TRBJ2-3, with TRBD1 matching over 7 bases. The CDR3 is 13 amino acids. Germline-derived CDR1 and CDR2 are SSHAT and FNYEAQ (reference sequence). The V segment lost 1 base and the J segment 6 bases; nucleotides outside the gene matches: 1. Here the CDR3 DNA reads TGTGCCAGCAGCTTAGACAGGGGTGATACGCAGTATTTT. This gives the protein CASSLDRGDTQYF.

This chain joins TRBV30 and TRBJ1-3, with unresolved D. The V end lost 0 bases, the J end lost 0 bases, and 9 bases lay between the germline ends. Germline assignment: CDR1 GTSNPN and CDR2 SVGIG (reference sequence). This CDR3 spans 15 amino acids. The CDR3 loop is CAWSVQLGSGNTIYF. CDR3 bases: TGTGCCTGGAGTGTACAGCTGGGCTCTGGAAACACCATATATTTT.

The J gene is TRBJ1-1, the V gene TRBV2; D is unresolved. The CDR3 runs to 14 residues. Germline V gene lookup returns CDR1 SNHLY and CDR2 FYNNEI. Between the trimmed V and J ends, which lost 5 bases and 5 bases, there was a span of 15 bases. The CDR3 nucleotides read TGTGCCAGCAGTTTTCGTGTAGAGCAGACTGAAGCTTTCTTT. Translation gives CASSFRVEQTEAFF. Full variable domain (remainder filled in from reference TRBV2 and TRBJ1-1): EPEVTQTPSHQVTQMGQEVILRCVPISNHLYFYWYRQILGQKVEFLVSFYNNEISEKSEIFDDQFSVERPDGSNFTLKIRSTKLEDSAMYFCASSFRVEQTEAFFGQGTRLTVV.

This clone was seen a single time. This sequence joins TRBV7-6 and TRBJ1-4; 9 nucleotides match TRBD1. CDR3 length: 15 amino acids. Per the germline V gene, CDR1 is SGHVS and CDR2 is FNYEAQ. V shed 5 bases, J shed 5 bases, and the junction held 6 bases outside the gene matches. The CDR3 DNA sequence: TGTGCCAGCAGCGCACAGGGGGCGTTAAATGAAAAACTGTTTTTT. This gives the protein CASSAQGALNEKLFF.

V and J are TRBV30 and TRBJ2-1, with D maybe TRBD1 (6 bases). V lost 1 base, J lost 6 bases, and 16 bases lay in between. CDR1 is GTSNPN, CDR2 SVGIG, per germline (reference sequence). This CDR3 is built from 15 residues. CDR3 bases: TGTGCCTGGAGTGATCCCAGAGGACAGCGCAATGAGCAGTTCTTC. Its protein is CAWSDPRGQRNEQFF.

The chain is built from TRBV6-6 and TRBJ2-3, with 8 positions matching TRBD2. CDR3 length: 16 amino acids. The V segment lost 4 bases and the J segment 3 bases; nucleotides outside the gene matches: 9. Germline V CDR1 and CDR2: MNHNY, SVGAGI (reference sequence). The CDR3 is CASSSSGSGITDTQYF. Here the CDR3 DNA reads TGTGCCAGCAGTTCCAGTGGTAGCGGGATAACAGATACGCAGTATTTT.

The chain has TRBV18 and TRBJ1-1, with D unresolved. V lost 0 bases to trimming and J lost 1 base, with 18 bases between them. There are 18 residues in the CDR3. CDR1 is KGHSH and CDR2 is LQKENI in the germline V gene. The CDR3 coding sequence is TGTGCCAGCTCACCACCGCTGGGCCGGAATCGATCGAACACTGAAGCTTTCTTT. The encoded protein is CASSPPLGRNRSNTEAFF.